Following are 30 T cell receptor beta chains from one sample sequenced in a study of cytomegalovirus exposure and HLA in healthy donors. PCR amplification relied on 60 Vbeta primers (plus 13 Jbeta primers). Sequenced by immunoSEQ multiplex PCR; TCRdb stores in-frame clones only, minus some. The sample consists of 110,000 or so clones, about 81% of them appearing once. The sequencing sample was made of PBMCs. The origin of the receptors is a man aged 35 to 55 in good health and CMV-seronegative.

The chain is built from TRBV5-1 and TRBJ2-1; the D gene is possibly TRBD2 (6 bases). The CDR3 spans 13 residues. Germline CDR1 and CDR2: SGHRS and YFSETQ. The V and J ends lost 7 bases and 7 bases respectively, with 15 bases between them. CDR3 DNA sequence: TGCGCCAGCCGGGACTTAGATCGGAATGAGCAGTTCTTC. This gives the protein CASRDLDRNEQFF.

This sequence joins TRBV19 and TRBJ1-2; 9 bases are shared with TRBD1. Germline loops: CDR1 LNHDA, CDR2 SQIVND (reference sequence). The CDR3 sequence is 12 residues long. J lost 7 bases, V lost 5 bases, and 2 bases had no gene match. The CDR3, as DNA: TGTGCCAGTAGTCGGGACAGGGCTGGCTACACCTTC. Its protein is CASSRDRAGYTF.

V usage is TRBV7-2 and J usage is TRBJ2-6; D gene uncertain. Deletions cut 5 bases from V and 15 bases from J, with 14 bases between. The CDR3 contains 12 residues. Per germline, CDR1 SGHTA and CDR2 FQGNSA. In nucleotides, the CDR3 is TGTGCCAGCAGCCCCGACACCTTCGGCCTGACTTTC. It yields the protein CASSPDTFGLTF. The full variable domain, its missing parts supplied by reference TRBV7-2 and TRBJ2-6, is GAGVSQSPSNKVTEKGKDVELRCDPISGHTALYWYRQSLGQGLEFLIYFQGNSAPDKSGLPSDRFSAERTGGSVSTLTIQRTQQEDSAVYLCASSPDTFGLTFGAGSRLTVL.

This chain links TRBV30 with TRBJ2-3, with 7 bases aligning to TRBD1. Germline assignment: CDR1 GTSNPN and CDR2 SVGIG (reference sequence). The length of the CDR3 is 16 residues. J gave up 1 base and V 2 bases, and 9 bases lay outside the gene matches. The CDR3 DNA sequence: TGTGCCTGGAGTCAGGGGGAAGGTTTAGGCACAGATACGCAGTATTTT. It codes for CAWSQGEGLGTDTQYF.

The chain employs TRBV6-6 and TRBJ2-4, with TRBD2 as a possible D gene (7 bases). Trimming left V 6 bases short and J 8 bases short, with 17 bases between. The CDR3 runs 14 residues. Germline V lookup: CDR1 MNHNY, CDR2 SVGAGI (reference sequence). The CDR3 DNA is TGTGCCAGCAGCCGGTCGGGGGGCATATACATTCAGTACTTC. Its protein product is CASSRSGGIYIQYF.

V gene TRBV4-3 combines with J gene TRBJ2-7, with 9 nucleotides matching TRBD1. The V and J ends lost 0 bases and 3 bases, in that order; junction bases with no gene match: 3. This CDR3 has 15 residues. Germline CDR1 LGHNA, CDR2 YSLEER. DNA of the CDR3: TGCGCCAGCAGCCAAGAGGACAGGGGCGACTACGAGCAGTACTTC. Translating gives CASSQEDRGDYEQYF.

The chain is built from TRBV5-8 and TRBJ2-5, with 16 positions matching TRBD2. CDR3 length: 17 residues. J was trimmed by 1 base and V by 4 bases; bases with no gene match: 4. Per germline, CDR1 SGHTS and CDR2 YDEGEE. In DNA form, the CDR3 reads TGTGCCAGCAGCGGGGGGACTAGCGGGAGGGTCCAAGAGACCCAGTACTTC. It is translated as CASSGGTSGRVQETQYF.

This rearrangement joins TRBV7-3 to TRBJ1-5; tentative D call: TRBD1 (5 bases). Germline CDR1 and CDR2: SGHTA and FQGTGA. V lost 5 bases and J 6 bases, leaving 11 bases between the germline ends. CDR3 length: 13 amino acids. The CDR3, as DNA: TGTGCCAGCAGCGTCCTGCAGGGTCAGCCCCAGCATTTT. The encoded protein is CASSVLQGQPQHF.

This chain links TRBV11-2 with TRBJ2-2; weak D call: TRBD1 (6 bases). CDR3 length: 14 amino acids. Trimming shortened V by 7 bases and J by 10 bases, and 19 bases separated the two germline ends. Germline V lookup: CDR1 SGHAT, CDR2 FQNNGV. For the CDR3, the DNA is TGTGCCAGCACAGGGGAACTAGTGAGCGCGGAGCTGTTTTTT. Its translation is CASTGELVSAELFF.

This clone has just a few counts. This chain links TRBV15 with TRBJ2-5; perhaps TRBD2 as D (5 bases). Between the trimmed V and J ends, which lost 8 bases and 2 bases, there was a span of 15 bases. Germline values: CDR1 LNHNV, CDR2 YYDKDF (reference sequence). The CDR3 contains 14 residues. CDR3 sequence reads: CATPGSGSQETQYF. In DNA form, the CDR3 reads TGTGCCACCCCTGGGTCGGGATCTCAAGAGACCCAGTACTTC.

The chain combines TRBV5-4 with TRBJ1-3; TRBD1 aligns across 9 bases. Trimming cost V 5 bases and J 2 bases; bases outside gene matches: 5. Germline V CDR1 and CDR2: SGHNT, YYREEE (reference sequence). This CDR3 is built from 15 residues. CDR3 bases: TGTGCCAGCAGTTTGTGGGACAGGGCTGGAAACACCATATATTTT. This codes for CASSLWDRAGNTIYF.

The rearrangement links TRBV10-3 to TRBJ1-5; D gene unclear. Germline V lookup: CDR1 ENHRY, CDR2 SYGVKD. The CDR3 is 14 amino acids. The V and J ends lost 4 bases and 2 bases respectively, with 9 bases between them. Here the CDR3 DNA reads TGTGCCATCAGTGTCCAATCGGGCAATCAGCCCCAGCATTTT. Its translation: CAISVQSGNQPQHF.

The rearrangement joins TRBV5-1 to TRBJ2-5; 7 positions match TRBD2. The CDR3 has 15 amino acids. Germline values: CDR1 SGHRS, CDR2 YFSETQ. V shed 1 base and J 1 base; nucleotides not matched to a gene: 4. The CDR3 reads CASSLIAGVQETQYF. DNA of the CDR3: TGCGCCAGCAGCTTGATTGCGGGGGTCCAAGAGACCCAGTACTTC.

The chain is built from TRBV28 and TRBJ1-1; D perhaps matches TRBD1 (6 bases). The CDR3 totals 14 residues. V was pared by 2 bases and J by 4 bases, with 11 bases between. The germline gives CDR1 MDHEN, CDR2 SYDVKM. The CDR3 DNA sequence: TGTGCCAGCAGTTTAGGGCAGGGGCTCACTGAAGCTTTCTTT. Translating it yields CASSLGQGLTEAFF.

The V and J genes are TRBV5-4 and TRBJ1-1; perhaps TRBD1 as D (6 bases). V was trimmed by 7 bases and J by 0 bases, leaving 16 bases between them. CDR1 and CDR2 (germline): SGHNT, YYREEE (reference sequence). The CDR3 sequence is 15 residues long. CDR3 amino acids: CASESGGRLNTEAFF. The DNA for the CDR3 is TGTGCCAGCGAAAGCGGGGGGCGCCTGAACACTGAAGCTTTCTTT.

This chain connects TRBV7-9 to TRBJ1-2, with D possibly being TRBD1 (6 bases). This CDR3 has 14 amino acids. CDR1 and CDR2 from the germline V gene are SEHNR and FQNEAQ (reference sequence). Trimming shortened V by 5 bases and J by 3 bases, and 13 bases separated the two germline ends. The CDR3, as DNA: TGTGCCAGCAGCGGAGACAGGACCTACTATGGCTACACCTTC. This encodes CASSGDRTYYGYTF.

This clone was counted a few times. J is TRBJ2-2 and V is TRBV7-9, with TRBD1 matching 8 bases. Looked up from germline, CDR1 is SEHNR and CDR2 is FQNEAQ (reference sequence). There are 15 residues in the CDR3. V lost 1 base and J lost 5; bases outside the gene matches: 3. The CDR3 bases are TGTGCCAGCAGCTTAGGGGACAGGATGACCGGGGAGCTGTTTTTT. Protein product: CASSLGDRMTGELFF. Full variable domain (remainder filled in from reference TRBV7-9 and TRBJ2-2): DTGVSQNPRHKITKRGQNVTFRCDPISEHNRLYWYRQTLGQGPEFLTYFQNEAQLEKSRLLSDRFSAERPKGSFSTLEIQRTEQGDSAMYLCASSLGDRMTGELFFGEGSRLTVL.

The genes are TRBV5-4 and TRBJ2-3, with a possible D match to TRBD1 (6 bases). The CDR3 covers 15 residues. V dropped 4 bases and J dropped 2 bases, with 14 bases sitting between them. Germline V gene lookup returns CDR1 SGHNT and CDR2 YYREEE (reference sequence). DNA for the CDR3: TGTGCCAGCAGCCCAGGGGTGACTCTCACAGATACGCAGTATTTT. Protein sequence: CASSPGVTLTDTQYF.

This clone was observed once. This chain links TRBV25-1 with TRBJ1-6, with D tentatively TRBD1 (6 bases). CDR1 is MGHDK and CDR2 is SYGVNS in the germline V gene. Trimming removed 7 bases at V and 14 bases at J, with 15 bases between. This CDR3 is built from 12 residues. This CDR3 is CASKDSLLALHF. The CDR3 region has the DNA TGTGCCAGCAAGGACAGCCTCCTCGCCCTCCACTTT.

The chain is built from TRBV7-2 and TRBJ1-2, with D tentatively TRBD1 (5 bases). Between the trimmed V and J ends, which lost 5 bases and 4 bases, there was a span of 17 bases. The CDR3 contains 15 residues. Germline V lookup: CDR1 SGHTA, CDR2 FQGNSA. Written as DNA, the CDR3 is TGTGCCAGCAGCCTACCGGCGGGGGGTGGCTATGGCTACACCTTC. This translates into CASSLPAGGGYGYTF.

The J gene is TRBJ1-5, the V gene TRBV30; 8 positions match TRBD1. The V and J ends lost 1 base and 5 bases, in that order; junction bases with no gene match: 4. The CDR3 sequence is 14 residues long. Germline lookup yields CDR1 GTSNPN and CDR2 SVGIG (reference sequence). The CDR3 DNA sequence: TGTGCCTGGAGTGAGGGCAGGGGGCATCAGCCCCAGCATTTT. It specifies CAWSEGRGHQPQHF.

This chain links TRBV5-1 with TRBJ2-7, with D possibly being TRBD2 (5 bases). The CDR3 sequence is 14 residues long. The V gene's germline CDR1 is SGHRS and CDR2 YFSETQ. V shed 2 bases and J shed 0 bases, with 9 bases lying between them. The CDR3 is CASSFTEGSYEQYF. The CDR3 nucleotides are TGCGCCAGCAGCTTTACAGAGGGCTCCTACGAGCAGTACTTC.

The chain employs TRBV30 and TRBJ2-3, with a possible D match to TRBD1 (6 bases). The germline V gene has CDR1 GTSNPN and CDR2 SVGIG (reference sequence). The CDR3 is 14 residues long. Trimming shortened V by 0 bases and J by 4 bases, and 11 bases separated the two germline ends. CDR3 coding DNA: TGTGCCTGGAGTGTACGCGCAGGGGCAGATACGCAGTATTTT. Translation: CAWSVRAGADTQYF.

Only a few counts were recorded for this clone. The chain has TRBV28 and TRBJ1-5; the D gene is possibly TRBD1 (5 bases). This CDR3 comprises 14 residues. The V end lost 6 bases, the J end lost 2 bases, and 11 bases lay between the germline ends. Germline V CDR1 and CDR2: MDHEN, SYDVKM. The DNA of the CDR3 is TGTGCCAGCAGCCCCAGGGTGGGCAATCAGCCCCAGCATTTT. As protein: CASSPRVGNQPQHF.

J is TRBJ1-2 and V is TRBV5-4, with 9 nucleotides matching TRBD1. The V and J ends lost 2 bases and 8 bases, in that order; junction bases with no gene match: 10. Germline loops: CDR1 SGHNT, CDR2 YYREEE (reference sequence). This CDR3 has 15 residues. CDR3 residues: CASSFLQGAGGGYTF. CDR3 DNA sequence: TGTGCCAGCAGCTTCCTACAGGGGGCGGGTGGCGGCTACACCTTC.

V gene TRBV6-5 combines with J gene TRBJ2-7, with 7 bases that match TRBD2. V trimming: 2 bases; J trimming: 0 bases; junction bases outside the gene matches: 7. The length of the CDR3 is 16 residues. Germline values: CDR1 MNHEY, CDR2 SVGAGI. The CDR3 coding sequence is TGTGCCAGCAGTTACGAACTAGCGAGAAGCTCCTACGAGCAGTACTTC. Translating gives CASSYELARSSYEQYF.

The chain links TRBV9 to TRBJ1-1; perhaps TRBD1 as D (6 bases). V gave up 5 bases and J gave up 5 bases, with 13 bases separating them. The CDR3 has 13 amino acids. CDR1 SGDLS and CDR2 YYNGEE come from the germline V gene. The DNA of the CDR3 is TGTGCCAGCAGTGAAGGGGGAGGGACTGAAGCTTTCTTT. Translating it yields CASSEGGGTEAFF.

The CDR3 DNA sequence: TGTGCCAGTAGGGAACAGACTAATAGCAATCAGCCCCAGCATTTT. Amino acids: CASREQTNSNQPQHF. This chain joins TRBV19 and TRBJ1-5; D unresolved. The CDR3 is made up of 15 amino acids. Deletions cut 6 bases from V and 0 bases from J, with 12 bases between. CDR1 LNHDA and CDR2 SQIVND come from the germline V gene (reference sequence).

The chain has TRBV14 and TRBJ1-1, with D possibly being TRBD1 (6 bases). From germline, CDR1 is SGHDN and CDR2 FVKESK. The CDR3 sequence is 13 residues long. Deletions cut 6 bases from V and 9 bases from J, with 17 bases between. This chain's CDR3 is CASSQWRGAQAFF. CDR3 DNA: TGTGCCAGCAGTCAATGGCGGGGGGCTCAAGCTTTCTTT.

The chain carries TRBV6-5 and TRBJ2-5, with 8 positions matching TRBD2. V was pared by 2 bases and J by 4 bases, with 9 bases of the junction left unmatched. Germline CDR1 and CDR2: MNHEY and SVGAGI. The CDR3 length is 16 residues. The CDR3 sequence: CASSYGKGLAGETQYF. The CDR3 bases are TGTGCCAGCAGTTACGGGAAGGGGCTAGCGGGAGAGACCCAGTACTTC.